The rows below give T cell receptor beta chains drawn from one sample of a study of blood T cell repertoires in COVID-19. Repertoires were generated with immunoSEQ multiplex PCR, while TCRdb's copy carries only in-frame clones and drops some. The table shows roughly 350,000 clones, with around 90% occurring only once. Material: PBMCs or T cells enriched from blood (not recorded which). The receptors shown here come from a woman aged 30 to 39 who had recovered from COVID-19. Each CDR3 is given with its conserved first and last residue. A D gene is named only where the DNA matches it firmly. Size tells how often a clone was seen (once, few, many) or the class of an expanded clone, and some rows leave it out.

NA	TRBJ2-3	NA	TRBV19	CASSAADTQYF	TGTGCCAGTAGTGCGGCAGATACGCAGTATTTT
NA	TRBJ2-1	NA	TRBV4-2	CASSQDVAVSYNEQFF	TGTGCCAGCAGCCAAGATGTAGCGGTTTCCTACAATGAGCAGTTCTTC
TRBD1	TRBJ2-1	NA	TRBV10-3	CAISEAGGESSYNEQFF	TGTGCCATCAGTGAAGCAGGGGGCGAGAGCTCCTACAATGAGCAGTTCTTC
TRBD2	TRBJ2-7	once	TRBV5-4	CASSLGGRAPSYEQYF	TGTGCCAGCAGCTTGGGGGGGAGGGCCCCCTCCTACGAGCAGTACTTC
TRBD2	TRBJ2-1	NA	TRBV5-1	CASSMTSGGRPYNEQFF	TGCGCCAGCAGTATGACTAGCGGGGGGCGTCCCTACAATGAGCAGTTCTTC
TRBD1	TRBJ1-6	NA	TRBV18	CASSSGQGDSPLHF	TGTGCCAGCTCATCGGGACAGGGTGATTCACCCCTCCACTTT
NA	TRBJ1-3	NA	TRBV6-1	CASSETSGGRGNTIYF	TGTGCCAGCAGTGAAACATCGGGAGGGAGAGGAAACACCATATATTTT
NA	TRBJ1-6	NA	TRBV7-2	CASSLGAPGNSPLHF	TGTGCCAGCAGCTTAGGGGCTCCAGGTAATTCACCCCTCCACTTT
TRBD1	TRBJ2-2	NA	TRBV9	CASTRSGGTGELFF	TGTGCCAGCACCCGATCAGGGGGCACCGGGGAGCTGTTTTTT
NA	TRBJ2-3	NA	TRBV9	CASSVSGSSTDTQYF	TGTGCCAGCAGCGTGTCAGGTTCTAGCACAGATACGCAGTATTTT